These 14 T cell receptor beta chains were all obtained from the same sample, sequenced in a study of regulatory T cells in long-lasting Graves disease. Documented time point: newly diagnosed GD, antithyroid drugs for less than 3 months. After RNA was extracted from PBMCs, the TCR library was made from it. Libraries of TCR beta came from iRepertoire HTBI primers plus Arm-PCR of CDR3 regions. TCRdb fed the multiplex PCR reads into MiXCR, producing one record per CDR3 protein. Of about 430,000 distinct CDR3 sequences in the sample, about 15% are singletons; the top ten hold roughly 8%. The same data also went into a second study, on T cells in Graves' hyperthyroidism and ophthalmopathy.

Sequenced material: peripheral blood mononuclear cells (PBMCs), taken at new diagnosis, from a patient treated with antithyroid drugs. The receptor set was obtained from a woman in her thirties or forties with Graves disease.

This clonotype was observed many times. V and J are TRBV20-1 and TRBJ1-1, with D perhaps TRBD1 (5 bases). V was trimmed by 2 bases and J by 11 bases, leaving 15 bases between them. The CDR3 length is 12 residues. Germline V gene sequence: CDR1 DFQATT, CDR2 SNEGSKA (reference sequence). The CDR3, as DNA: TGCAGTGCTAGAAGGGACTTCGCGGCGGCTTTCTTT. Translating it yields CSARRDFAAAFF.

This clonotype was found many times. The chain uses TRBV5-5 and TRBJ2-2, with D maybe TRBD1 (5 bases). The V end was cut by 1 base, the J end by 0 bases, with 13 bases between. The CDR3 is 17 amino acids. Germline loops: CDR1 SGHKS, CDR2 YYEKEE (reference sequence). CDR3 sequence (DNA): TGTGCCAGCAGCTTGTGGGGCAGGGTGTCGAACACCGGGGAGCTGTTTTTT. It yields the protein CASSLWGRVSNTGELFF.

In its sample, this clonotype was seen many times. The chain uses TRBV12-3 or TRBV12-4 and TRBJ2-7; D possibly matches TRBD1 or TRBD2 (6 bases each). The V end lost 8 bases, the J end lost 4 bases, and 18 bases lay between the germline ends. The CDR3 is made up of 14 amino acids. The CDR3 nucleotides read TGTGCCAGCGCCACTTCGGGGGCCGCATACGAGCAGTACTTC. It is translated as CASATSGAAYEQYF.

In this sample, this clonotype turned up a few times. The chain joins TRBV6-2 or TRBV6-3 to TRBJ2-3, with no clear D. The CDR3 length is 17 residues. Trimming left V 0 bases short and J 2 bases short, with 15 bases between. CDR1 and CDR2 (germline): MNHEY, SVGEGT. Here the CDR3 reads CASSYSSPPLYTDTQYF. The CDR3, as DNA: TGTGCCAGCAGTTACTCGAGTCCCCCCCTCTACACAGATACGCAGTATTTT.

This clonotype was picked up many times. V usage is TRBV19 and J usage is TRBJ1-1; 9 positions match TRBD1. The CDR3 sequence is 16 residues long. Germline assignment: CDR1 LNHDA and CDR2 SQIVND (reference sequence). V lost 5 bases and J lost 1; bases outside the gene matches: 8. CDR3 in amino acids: CASSPGQGSGNTEAFF. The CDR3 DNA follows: TGTGCCAGTAGTCCGGGACAGGGTTCGGGGAACACTGAAGCTTTCTTT.

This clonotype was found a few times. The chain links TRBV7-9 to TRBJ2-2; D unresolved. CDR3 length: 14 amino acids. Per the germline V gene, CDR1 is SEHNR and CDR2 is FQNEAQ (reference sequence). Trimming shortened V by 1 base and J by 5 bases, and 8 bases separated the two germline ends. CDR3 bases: TGTGCCAGCAGCTTAGAGAGGCGGACCGGGGAGCTGTTTTTT. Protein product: CASSLERRTGELFF.

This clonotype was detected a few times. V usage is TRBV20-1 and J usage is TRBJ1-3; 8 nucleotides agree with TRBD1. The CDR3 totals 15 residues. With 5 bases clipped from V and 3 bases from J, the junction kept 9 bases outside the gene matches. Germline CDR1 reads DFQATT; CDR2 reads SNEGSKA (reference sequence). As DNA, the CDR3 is TGCAGTGCTCCTCGTACAGGGGGGGATGGAAACACCATATATTTT. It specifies CSAPRTGGDGNTIYF.

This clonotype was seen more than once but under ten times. CDR3 region: CASSPGLAGNLDEQYF. In nucleotides, the CDR3 is TGTGCCAGCTCACCCGGACTAGCGGGAAATCTGGACGAGCAGTACTTC. V is TRBV18 and J is TRBJ2-7; TRBD2 matches 12 bases. The junction had 8 bases not matched to a gene; V was cut back by 3 bases and J by 5 bases. This CDR3 comprises 16 residues. Germline V gene lookup returns CDR1 KGHSH and CDR2 LQKENI.

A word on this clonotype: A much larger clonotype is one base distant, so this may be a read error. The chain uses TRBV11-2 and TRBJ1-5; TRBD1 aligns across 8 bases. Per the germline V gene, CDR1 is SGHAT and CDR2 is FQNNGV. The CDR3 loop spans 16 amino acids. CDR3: CASSLGAGGIAQPRHF. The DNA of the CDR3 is TGTGCCAGCAGCTTAGGTGCAGGGGGCATAGCTCAGCCCCGGCATTTT.

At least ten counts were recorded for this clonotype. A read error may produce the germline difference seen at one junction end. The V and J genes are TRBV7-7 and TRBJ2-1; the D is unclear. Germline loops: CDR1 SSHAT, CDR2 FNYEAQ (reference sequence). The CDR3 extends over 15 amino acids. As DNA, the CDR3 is TGTGCTAGCAGCTTGGCGGATAGCTCCTACAATGAGCAGTTCTTC. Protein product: CASSLADSSYNEQFF.

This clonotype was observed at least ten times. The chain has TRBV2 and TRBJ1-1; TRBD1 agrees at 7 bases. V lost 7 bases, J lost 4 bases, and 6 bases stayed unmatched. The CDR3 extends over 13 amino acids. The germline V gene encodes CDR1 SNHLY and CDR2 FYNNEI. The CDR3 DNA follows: TGTGCCAGCAAAACCACAGGGGCCACTGAAGCTTTCTTT. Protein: CASKTTGATEAFF.

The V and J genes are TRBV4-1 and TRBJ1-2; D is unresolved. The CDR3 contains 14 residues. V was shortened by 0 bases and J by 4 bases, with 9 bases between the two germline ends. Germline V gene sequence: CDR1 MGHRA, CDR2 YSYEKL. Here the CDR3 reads CASSQDYSLYGYTF. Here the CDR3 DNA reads TGCGCCAGCAGCCAAGACTACAGCCTCTATGGCTACACCTTC.

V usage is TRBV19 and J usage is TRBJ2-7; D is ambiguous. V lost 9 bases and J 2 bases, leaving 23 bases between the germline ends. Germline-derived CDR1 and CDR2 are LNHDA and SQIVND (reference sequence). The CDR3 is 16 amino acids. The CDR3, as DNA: TGTGCCAGAAGCATGAGGAGCAACCTCCTACCCTACGAGCAGTACTTC. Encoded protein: CARSMRSNLLPYEQYF.

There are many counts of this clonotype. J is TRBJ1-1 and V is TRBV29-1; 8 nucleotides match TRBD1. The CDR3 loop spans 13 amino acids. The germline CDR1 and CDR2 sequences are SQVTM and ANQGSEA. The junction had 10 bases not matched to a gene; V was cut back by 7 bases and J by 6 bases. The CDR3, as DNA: TGCAGCGCAGGACAGGGAAGAGAGGCTGAAGCTTTCTTT. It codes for CSAGQGREAEAFF. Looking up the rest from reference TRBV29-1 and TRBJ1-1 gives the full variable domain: SAVISQKPSRDICQRGTSLTIQCQVDSQVTMMFWYRQQPGQSLTLIATANQGSEATYESGFVIDKFPISRPNLTFSTLTVSNMSPEDSSIYLCSAGQGREAEAFFGQGTRLTVV.